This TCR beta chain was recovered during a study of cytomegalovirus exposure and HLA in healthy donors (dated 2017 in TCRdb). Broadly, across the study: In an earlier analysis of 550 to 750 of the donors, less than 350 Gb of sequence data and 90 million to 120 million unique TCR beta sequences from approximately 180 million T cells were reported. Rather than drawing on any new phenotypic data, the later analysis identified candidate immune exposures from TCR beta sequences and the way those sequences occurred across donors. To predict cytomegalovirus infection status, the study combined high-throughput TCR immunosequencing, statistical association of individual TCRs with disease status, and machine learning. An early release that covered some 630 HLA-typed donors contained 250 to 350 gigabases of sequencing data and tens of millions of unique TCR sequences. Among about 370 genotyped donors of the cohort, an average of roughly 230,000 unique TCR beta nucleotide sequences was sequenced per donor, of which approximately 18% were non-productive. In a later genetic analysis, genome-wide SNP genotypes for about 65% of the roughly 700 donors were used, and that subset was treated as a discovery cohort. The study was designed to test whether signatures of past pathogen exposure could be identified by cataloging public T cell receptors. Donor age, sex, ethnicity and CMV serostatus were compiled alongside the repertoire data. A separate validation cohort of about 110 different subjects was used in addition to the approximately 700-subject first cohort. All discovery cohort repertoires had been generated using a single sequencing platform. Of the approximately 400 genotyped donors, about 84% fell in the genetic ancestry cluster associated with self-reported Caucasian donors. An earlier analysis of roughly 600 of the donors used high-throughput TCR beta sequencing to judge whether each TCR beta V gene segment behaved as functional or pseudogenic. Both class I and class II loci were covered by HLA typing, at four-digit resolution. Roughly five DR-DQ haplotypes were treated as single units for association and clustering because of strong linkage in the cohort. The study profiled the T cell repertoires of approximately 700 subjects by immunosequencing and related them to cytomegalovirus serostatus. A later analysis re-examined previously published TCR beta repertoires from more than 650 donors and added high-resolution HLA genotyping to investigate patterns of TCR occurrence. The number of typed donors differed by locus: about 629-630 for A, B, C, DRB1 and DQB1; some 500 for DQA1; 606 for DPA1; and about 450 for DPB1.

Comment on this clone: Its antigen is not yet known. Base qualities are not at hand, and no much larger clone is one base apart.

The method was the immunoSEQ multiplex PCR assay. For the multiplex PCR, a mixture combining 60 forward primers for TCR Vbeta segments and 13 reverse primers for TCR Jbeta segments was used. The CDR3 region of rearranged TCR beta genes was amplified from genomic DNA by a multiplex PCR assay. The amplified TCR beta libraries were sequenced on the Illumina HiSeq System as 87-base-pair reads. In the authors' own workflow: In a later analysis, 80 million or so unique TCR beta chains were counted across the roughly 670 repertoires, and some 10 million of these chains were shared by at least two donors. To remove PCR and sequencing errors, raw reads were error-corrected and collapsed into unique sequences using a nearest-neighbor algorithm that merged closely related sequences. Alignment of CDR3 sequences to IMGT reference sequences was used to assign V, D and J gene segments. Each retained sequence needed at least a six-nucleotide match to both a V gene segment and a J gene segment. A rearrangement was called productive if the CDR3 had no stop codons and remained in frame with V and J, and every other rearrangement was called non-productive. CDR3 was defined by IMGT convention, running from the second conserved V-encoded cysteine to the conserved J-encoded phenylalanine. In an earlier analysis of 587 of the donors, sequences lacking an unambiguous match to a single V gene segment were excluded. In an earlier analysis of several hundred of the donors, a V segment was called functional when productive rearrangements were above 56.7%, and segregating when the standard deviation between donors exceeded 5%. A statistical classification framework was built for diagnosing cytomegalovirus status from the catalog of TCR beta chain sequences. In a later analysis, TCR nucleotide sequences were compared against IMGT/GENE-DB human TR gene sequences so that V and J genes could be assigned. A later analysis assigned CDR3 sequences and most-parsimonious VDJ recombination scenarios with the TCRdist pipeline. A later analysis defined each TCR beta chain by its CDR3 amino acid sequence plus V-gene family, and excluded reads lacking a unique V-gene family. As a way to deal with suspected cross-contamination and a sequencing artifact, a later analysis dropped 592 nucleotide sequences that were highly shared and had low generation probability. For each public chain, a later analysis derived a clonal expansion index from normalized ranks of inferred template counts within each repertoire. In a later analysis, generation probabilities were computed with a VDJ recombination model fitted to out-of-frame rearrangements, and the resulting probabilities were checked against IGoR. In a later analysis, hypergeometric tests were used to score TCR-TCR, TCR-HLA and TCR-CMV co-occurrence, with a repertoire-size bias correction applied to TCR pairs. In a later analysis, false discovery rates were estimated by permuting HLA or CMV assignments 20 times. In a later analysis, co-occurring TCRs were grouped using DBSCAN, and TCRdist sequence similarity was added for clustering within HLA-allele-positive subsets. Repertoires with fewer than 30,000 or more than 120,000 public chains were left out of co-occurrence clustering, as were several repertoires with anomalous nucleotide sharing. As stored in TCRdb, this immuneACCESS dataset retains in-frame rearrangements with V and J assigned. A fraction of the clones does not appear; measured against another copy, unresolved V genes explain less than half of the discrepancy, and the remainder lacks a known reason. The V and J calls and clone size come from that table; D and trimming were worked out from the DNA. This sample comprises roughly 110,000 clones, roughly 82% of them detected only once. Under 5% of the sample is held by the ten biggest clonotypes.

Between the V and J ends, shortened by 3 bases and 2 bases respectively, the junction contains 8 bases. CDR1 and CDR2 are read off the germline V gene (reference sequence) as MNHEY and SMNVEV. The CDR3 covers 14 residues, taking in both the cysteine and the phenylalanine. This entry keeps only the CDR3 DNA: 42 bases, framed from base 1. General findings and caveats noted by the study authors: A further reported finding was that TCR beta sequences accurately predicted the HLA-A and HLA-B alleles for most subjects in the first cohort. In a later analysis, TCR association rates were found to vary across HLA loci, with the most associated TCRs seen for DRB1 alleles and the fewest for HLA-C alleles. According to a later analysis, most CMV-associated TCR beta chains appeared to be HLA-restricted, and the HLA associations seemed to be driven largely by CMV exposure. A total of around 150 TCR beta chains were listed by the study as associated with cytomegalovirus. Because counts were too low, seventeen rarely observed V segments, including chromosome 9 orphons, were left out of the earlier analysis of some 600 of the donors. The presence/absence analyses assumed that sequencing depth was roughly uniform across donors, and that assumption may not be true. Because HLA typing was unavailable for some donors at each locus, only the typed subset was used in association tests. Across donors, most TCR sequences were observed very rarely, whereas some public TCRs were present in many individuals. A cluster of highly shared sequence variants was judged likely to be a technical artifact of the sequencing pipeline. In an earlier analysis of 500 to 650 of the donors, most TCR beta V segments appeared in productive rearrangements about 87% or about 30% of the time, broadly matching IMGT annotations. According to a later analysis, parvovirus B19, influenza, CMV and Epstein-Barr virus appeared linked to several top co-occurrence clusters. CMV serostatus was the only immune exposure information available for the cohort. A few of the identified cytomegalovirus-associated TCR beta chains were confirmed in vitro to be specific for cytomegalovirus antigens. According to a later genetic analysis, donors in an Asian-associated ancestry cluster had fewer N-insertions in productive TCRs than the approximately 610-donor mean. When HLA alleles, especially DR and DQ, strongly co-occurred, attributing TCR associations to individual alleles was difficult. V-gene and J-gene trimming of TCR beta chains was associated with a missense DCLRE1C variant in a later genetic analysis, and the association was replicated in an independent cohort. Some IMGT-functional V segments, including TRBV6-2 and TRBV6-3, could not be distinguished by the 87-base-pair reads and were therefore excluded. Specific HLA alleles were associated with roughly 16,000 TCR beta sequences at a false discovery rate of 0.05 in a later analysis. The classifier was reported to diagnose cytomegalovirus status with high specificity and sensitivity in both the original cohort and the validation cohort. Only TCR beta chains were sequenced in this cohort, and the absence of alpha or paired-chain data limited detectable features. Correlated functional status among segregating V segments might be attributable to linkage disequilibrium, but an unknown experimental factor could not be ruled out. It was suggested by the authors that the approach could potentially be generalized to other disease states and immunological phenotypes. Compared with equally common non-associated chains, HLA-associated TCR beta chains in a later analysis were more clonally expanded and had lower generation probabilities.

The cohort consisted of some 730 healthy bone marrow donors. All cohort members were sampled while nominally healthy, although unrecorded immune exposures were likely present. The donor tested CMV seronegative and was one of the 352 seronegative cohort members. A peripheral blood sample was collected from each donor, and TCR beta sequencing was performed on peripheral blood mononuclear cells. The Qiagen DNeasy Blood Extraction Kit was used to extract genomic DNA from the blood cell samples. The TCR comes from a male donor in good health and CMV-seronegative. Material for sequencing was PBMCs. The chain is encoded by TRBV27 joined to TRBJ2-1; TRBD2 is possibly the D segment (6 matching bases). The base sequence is TGTGCCAGCAGTTTGCGCGGGACCTACAATGAGCAGTTCTTC. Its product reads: CASSLRGTYNEQFF.